One and the same sample provided the 4 T cell receptor beta chains below, sequenced in a study of cytomegalovirus exposure and HLA in healthy donors. Primers: 60 Vbeta forward and 13 Jbeta reverse. The method was immunoSEQ multiplex PCR; TCRdb's version includes in-frame clones alone and lacks a portion of them. The table lists about 150,000 clones, approximately 80% of them singletons. The specimen was PBMCs. The receptors stem from a woman in her thirties or forties in good health and CMV-seronegative.

The V call is TRBV2, the J call TRBJ1-1; D remains unclear. V dropped 9 bases and J dropped 0 bases, with 11 bases sitting between them. Germline loops: CDR1 SNHLY, CDR2 FYNNEI. The CDR3 totals 13 residues. CDR3 nucleotide sequence: TGTGCCAGTGACATTTCCATGAACACTGAAGCTTTCTTT. This codes for CASDISMNTEAFF.

V is TRBV18 and J is TRBJ1-4; TRBD1 is a possible D gene (5 bases). CDR3 length: 13 residues. With 3 bases removed from V and 5 bases from J, the gap between germline ends came to 7 bases. CDR1 and CDR2 (germline): KGHSH, LQKENI. CDR3 region: CASSPEGNEKLFF. The DNA for the CDR3 is TGTGCCAGCTCACCGGAGGGGAATGAAAAACTGTTTTTT.

The chain employs TRBV7-9 and TRBJ2-6; weak D call: TRBD2 (6 bases). There are 16 residues in the CDR3. The germline V and J ends were trimmed by 2 bases and 2 bases, with 10 bases remaining between them. In germline, CDR1 is SEHNR, CDR2 FQNEAQ (reference sequence). This CDR3 reads CASSLRGFPGANVLTF. The CDR3 nucleotides are TGTGCCAGCAGCTTACGGGGGTTCCCTGGGGCCAACGTCCTGACTTTC.

This clone has just one count. V gene TRBV11-3 combines with J gene TRBJ2-3; 12 bases map to TRBD2. This CDR3 is built from 16 residues. Germline V CDR1 and CDR2: SGHNT, YENEEA. V lost 5 bases, J lost 1 base, and 4 bases stayed unmatched. CDR3: CASSPRTSGGTDTQYF. CDR3 DNA sequence: TGTGCCAGCAGCCCGAGGACTAGCGGGGGCACAGATACGCAGTATTTT.